This TCR beta chain derives from a study of technical replicates of blood from several donors. The protocol was immunoSEQ multiplex PCR, while the TCRdb copy is restricted to in-frame clones and leaves out a portion. The table records about 100,000 clones, nearly 96% of them present only once. Germline CDR1 and CDR2: SGHRS and YFSETQ. V was trimmed by 5 bases and J by 5 bases, leaving 10 bases between them. The CDR3 sequence is 13 residues long. The J gene is TRBJ2-2, the V gene TRBV5-1; maybe TRBD1 (5 bases). The sample was T cells isolated from PBMCs. The sequence was collected from a human donor in good health. In nucleotides, the CDR3 is TGCGCCAGCAGATCTGGGGCAACCGGGGAGCTGTTTTTT. Amino acids: CASRSGATGELFF.